This T cell receptor (beta chain) was profiled in a study of control samples from healthy donors and cancer patients. Sequenced by immunoSEQ multiplex PCR; TCRdb stores in-frame clones only, minus some. The sample shows around 250,000 clones, almost 85% of them seen only once. Per germline, CDR1 SGHTA and CDR2 FQGNSA. This CDR3 spans 14 amino acids. The V end lost 1 base, the J end lost 5 bases, and 9 bases lay between the germline ends. What was sequenced was PBMCs. V is TRBV7-2 and J is TRBJ2-1, with D uncertain. This TCR derives from a woman aged 55-75 years with lung cancer. CDR3 amino acids: CASSLGGGDNEQFF. In nucleotides, the CDR3 is TGTGCCAGCAGCTTAGGTGGTGGGGACAATGAGCAGTTCTTC.